These 19 T cell receptor beta chains originate from one sample sequenced in a study of siplizumab effects on memory and regulatory T cells. The assay was immunoSEQ multiplex PCR, and TCRdb's table has in-frame clones only and misses some. The table shows 9,200 or so clones, with roughly two thirds occurring only once. Sequencing was performed on effector memory CD8+ T cells sorted from blood. As for subset: unstimulated CD8+ effector memory T cells. The receptors derive from a human donor in good health.

This sequence joins TRBV13 and TRBJ2-3; D is perhaps TRBD1 (6 bases). CDR1 and CDR2 from the germline V gene are PRHDT and FYEKMQ (reference sequence). The CDR3 contains 15 residues. The V and J ends lost 0 bases and 6 bases respectively, with 13 bases between them. CDR3 protein: CASSLGRTARDTQYF. As DNA, the CDR3 is TGTGCCAGCAGCTTAGGGCGGACAGCCCGGGATACGCAGTATTTT.

This sequence joins TRBV27 and TRBJ2-7; possibly TRBD1 or TRBD2 for D (5 bases each). The V end lost 6 bases, the J end lost 7 bases, and 10 bases lay between the germline ends. The germline V gene encodes CDR1 MNHEY and CDR2 SMNVEV (reference sequence). The length of the CDR3 is 11 residues. CDR3 protein: CASRRGTEQYF. The CDR3 DNA sequence: TGTGCCAGCAGACGGGGCACGGAGCAGTACTTC.

The chain carries TRBV7-6 and TRBJ2-1; no firm D call. The CDR3 consists of 15 residues. Trimming removed 6 bases at V and 8 bases at J, with 20 bases between. Germline CDR1 and CDR2: SGHVS and FNYEAQ. The CDR3 nucleotides are TGTGCCAGCAGAGAAACCATCGGCGCGGTGGATGAGCAGTTCTTC. It yields the protein CASRETIGAVDEQFF.

A note on this clone: One junction end does not reproduce the germline sequence, and a read error may be involved. V usage is TRBV10-3 and J usage is TRBJ2-7; 7 bases fit TRBD1. Germline V lookup: CDR1 ENHRY, CDR2 SYGVKD. The CDR3 runs to 13 residues. In nucleotides, the CDR3 is TGTGCCAGCAGTTCGGCAGGGGGCTACGAGCAGTACTTC. It is translated as CASSSAGGYEQYF.

V is TRBV6-5 and J is TRBJ2-5; 9 bases agree with TRBD1. V shed 6 bases and J 4 bases; nucleotides not matched to a gene: 9. The CDR3 is 15 residues long. Germline V lookup: CDR1 MNHEY, CDR2 SVGAGI. In DNA, the CDR3 is TGTGCCAGCAGCACCCCCAAGGACAGGGGAGAGACCCAGTACTTC. Its protein is CASSTPKDRGETQYF.

The chain has TRBV6-4 and TRBJ2-2; 8 bases fit TRBD2. The CDR3 length is 14 residues. V was clipped by 2 bases and J by 4 bases; unmatched bases: 0. The germline V gene has CDR1 MRHNA and CDR2 SNTAGT. This CDR3 is CASSDGTSTGELFF. CDR3 DNA: TGTGCCAGCAGTGACGGGACTAGCACCGGGGAGCTGTTTTTT.

The sample holds a few counts of this clone. The chain couples TRBV7-9 to TRBJ2-7; D unclear. Per the germline V gene, CDR1 is SEHNR and CDR2 is FQNEAQ (reference sequence). V lost 5 bases to trimming and J lost 3 bases, with 11 bases between them. The CDR3 spans 13 residues. The CDR3 here is CASSHELSYEQYF. The CDR3 DNA follows: TGTGCCAGCAGCCATGAGTTGAGCTACGAGCAGTACTTC.

V gene TRBV5-5 combines with J gene TRBJ1-2; D is undetermined. The CDR3 consists of 14 residues. The germline V gene encodes CDR1 SGHKS and CDR2 YYEKEE (reference sequence). Trimming took 3 bases from V and 5 from J, leaving 14 bases between them. The DNA of the CDR3 is TGTGCCAGCAGCTATCGCTCGCTTGGGTATGGCTACACCTTC. As protein: CASSYRSLGYGYTF.

The chain couples TRBV6-6 to TRBJ1-5; D gene ambiguous. Germline V gene lookup returns CDR1 MNHNY and CDR2 SVGAGI (reference sequence). The CDR3 is made up of 14 amino acids. The V and J ends lost 1 base and 8 bases respectively, with 12 bases between them. CDR3: CASSYFRQKEPQHF. Written as DNA, the CDR3 is TGTGCCAGCAGTTACTTTCGGCAGAAGGAGCCCCAGCATTTT.

The V and J genes are TRBV2 and TRBJ1-2; D ambiguous. The CDR3 is 16 amino acids. In germline, CDR1 is SNHLY, CDR2 FYNNEI. The ends were cut back, 0 bases at V and 8 bases at J, with 19 bases in the middle. The chain's CDR3 is CASSEAQFGSQFGYTF. The DNA for the CDR3 is TGTGCCAGCAGTGAAGCGCAATTCGGATCCCAATTCGGCTACACCTTC.

The gene calls are TRBV5-6 and TRBJ2-3; D gene unclear. The CDR3 extends over 12 amino acids. V was clipped by 2 bases and J by 0 bases, with 1 base between them. Germline CDR1 SGHDT, CDR2 YYEEEE. The CDR3 DNA reads TGTGCCAGCAGCTTCAGCACAGATACGCAGTATTTT. It codes for CASSFSTDTQYF.

In regard to this clone: The DNA is left out, because the CDR3 cannot be placed on it with certainty; the CDR3 is given as TCRdb lists it. This chain uses TRBV11-1 with TRBJ2-5; the table's D call, TRBD1, has no DNA check behind it. Germline V gives CDR1 SGHAT, CDR2 FQDESV (reference sequence). The CDR3 numbers 16 amino acids, ends counted. CDR3 sequence reads: CASSSSGQAEEETQYF.

The CDR3 coding sequence is TGTGCCAGCAGTTCCATGGGACTTGACGAGCAGTACTTC. This sequence encodes CASSSMGLDEQYF. The chain has TRBV6-6 and TRBJ2-7, with D tentatively TRBD2 (6 bases). Per germline, CDR1 MNHNY and CDR2 SVGAGI (reference sequence). V lost 4 bases and J lost 5, with 12 bases in between. CDR3 size: 13 residues.

In DNA form, the CDR3 reads TGTGCCAGCAGCCAAGACGCTAGCGGGGGGGCAGGTGAGCAGTTCTTC. The encoded protein is CASSQDASGGAGEQFF. The rearrangement joins TRBV4-2 to TRBJ2-1; 12 bases map to TRBD2. Germline CDR1 is LGHNA and CDR2 is YNFKEQ. The CDR3 length is 16 residues. The ends lost 0 bases at V and 9 bases at J; junction bases unmatched: 6.

The V and J genes are TRBV7-8 and TRBJ1-3, with D perhaps TRBD1 (5 bases). V was trimmed by 5 bases and J by 1 base, leaving 18 bases between them. Germline CDR1 and CDR2: SGHVS and FQNEAQ. The CDR3 has 17 amino acids. The CDR3 here is CASSPAGGRGSGNTIYF. CDR3 sequence (DNA): TGTGCCAGCAGCCCAGCTGGGGGAAGAGGGTCTGGAAACACCATATATTTT.

The V and J genes are TRBV6-5 and TRBJ1-2, with TRBD1 as a possible D gene (6 bases). With 6 bases removed from V and 4 bases from J, the gap between germline ends came to 12 bases. This CDR3 region has 13 residues. CDR1 is MNHEY, CDR2 SVGAGI, per germline. CDR3 sequence: CASSLTGPYGYTF. The CDR3 region has the DNA TGTGCCAGCAGCTTAACAGGGCCCTATGGCTACACCTTC.

J is TRBJ2-3 and V is TRBV6-4, with D maybe TRBD2 (6 bases). The CDR3 consists of 13 residues. Germline CDR1 reads MRHNA; CDR2 reads SNTAGT. Trimming cost V 2 bases and J 3 bases, with 6 bases left between them. The CDR3 region is CASSDGTTDTQYF. The CDR3, as DNA: TGTGCCAGCAGTGACGGGACTACAGATACGCAGTATTTT.

In its sample, this clone is medium-sized. This chain connects TRBV9 to TRBJ2-5; no firm D call. CDR3 length equals 17 residues. Per germline, CDR1 SGDLS and CDR2 YYNGEE. V was cut by 0 bases and J by 4 bases, with 19 bases left in between. CDR3 region: CASSVAFGPTTVETQYF. DNA of the CDR3: TGTGCCAGCAGCGTAGCTTTCGGCCCTACTACGGTAGAGACCCAGTACTTC.

V is TRBV11-2 and J is TRBJ1-1, with D unresolved. CDR1 and CDR2 from the germline V gene are SGHAT and FQNNGV. The CDR3 extends over 13 amino acids. Trimming removed 5 bases from V and 8 bases from J, with 15 bases in between. The CDR3: CASSLGRGLEAFF. The CDR3 nucleotides are TGTGCCAGCAGCCTCGGCCGTGGACTGGAAGCTTTCTTT.